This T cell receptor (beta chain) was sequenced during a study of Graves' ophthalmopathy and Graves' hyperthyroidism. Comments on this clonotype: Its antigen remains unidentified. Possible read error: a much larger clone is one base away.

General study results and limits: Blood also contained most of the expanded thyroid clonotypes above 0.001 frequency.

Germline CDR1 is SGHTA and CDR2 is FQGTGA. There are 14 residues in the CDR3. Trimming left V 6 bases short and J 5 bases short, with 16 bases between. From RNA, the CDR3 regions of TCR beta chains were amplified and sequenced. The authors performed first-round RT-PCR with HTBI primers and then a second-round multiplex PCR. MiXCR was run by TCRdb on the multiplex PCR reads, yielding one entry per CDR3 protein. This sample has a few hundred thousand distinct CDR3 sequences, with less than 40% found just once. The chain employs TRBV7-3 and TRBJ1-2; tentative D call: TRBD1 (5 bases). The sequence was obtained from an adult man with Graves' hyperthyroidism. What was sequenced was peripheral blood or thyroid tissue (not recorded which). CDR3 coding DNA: TGTGCCAGCAGGAACCGACGGAGGGGTTATGGCTACACCTTC. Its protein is CASRNRRRGYGYTF.